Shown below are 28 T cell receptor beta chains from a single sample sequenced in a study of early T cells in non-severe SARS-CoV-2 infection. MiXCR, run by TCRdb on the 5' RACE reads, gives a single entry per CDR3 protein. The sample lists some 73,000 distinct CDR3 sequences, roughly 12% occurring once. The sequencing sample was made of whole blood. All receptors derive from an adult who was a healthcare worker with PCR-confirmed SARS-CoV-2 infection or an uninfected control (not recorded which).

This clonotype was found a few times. The CDR3 DNA follows: TGTGCCAGCAGCCCGGTGGGACTAGCTCACAGGACGCAGTATTTT. It translates to CASSPVGLAHRTQYF. The genes are TRBV5-4 and TRBJ2-3, with 9 bases that match TRBD2. Germline loops: CDR1 SGHNT, CDR2 YYREEE (reference sequence). The CDR3 is made up of 15 amino acids. The ends lost 4 bases at V and 9 bases at J; junction bases unmatched: 12.

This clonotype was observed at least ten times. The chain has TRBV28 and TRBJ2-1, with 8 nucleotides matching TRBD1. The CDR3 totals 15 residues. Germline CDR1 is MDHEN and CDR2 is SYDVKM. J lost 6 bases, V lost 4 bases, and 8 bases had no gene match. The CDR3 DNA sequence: TGTGCCAGCAGTTCCTTGACACAGGGGGTCAATGAGCAGTTCTTC. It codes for CASSSLTQGVNEQFF.

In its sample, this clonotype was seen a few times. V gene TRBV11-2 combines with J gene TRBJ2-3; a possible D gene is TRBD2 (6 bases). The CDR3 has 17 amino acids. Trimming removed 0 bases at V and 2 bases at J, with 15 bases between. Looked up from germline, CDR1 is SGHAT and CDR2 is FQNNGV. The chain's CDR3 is CASSLDFGGANTDTQYF. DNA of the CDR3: TGTGCCAGCAGCTTAGATTTCGGCGGGGCGAACACAGATACGCAGTATTTT.

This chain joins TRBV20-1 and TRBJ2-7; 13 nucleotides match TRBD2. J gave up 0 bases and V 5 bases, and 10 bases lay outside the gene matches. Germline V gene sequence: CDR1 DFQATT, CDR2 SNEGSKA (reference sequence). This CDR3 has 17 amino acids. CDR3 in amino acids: CSAGGLTSGGNSYEQYF. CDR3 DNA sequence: TGCAGTGCTGGCGGACTGACTAGCGGGGGGAACTCCTACGAGCAGTACTTC.

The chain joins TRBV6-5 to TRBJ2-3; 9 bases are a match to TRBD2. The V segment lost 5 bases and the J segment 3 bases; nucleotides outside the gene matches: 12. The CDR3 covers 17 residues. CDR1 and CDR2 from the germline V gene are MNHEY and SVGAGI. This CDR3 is CASSLSERGARTDTQYF. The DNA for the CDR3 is TGTGCCAGCAGTCTGTCGGAGCGGGGGGCTCGAACAGATACGCAGTATTTT.

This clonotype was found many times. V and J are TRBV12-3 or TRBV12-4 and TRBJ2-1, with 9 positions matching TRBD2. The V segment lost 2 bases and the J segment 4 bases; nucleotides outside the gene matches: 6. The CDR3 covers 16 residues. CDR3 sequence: CASSLYYSGRYNEQFF. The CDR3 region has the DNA TGTGCCAGCAGTTTATACTATAGCGGGAGATACAATGAGCAGTTCTTC.

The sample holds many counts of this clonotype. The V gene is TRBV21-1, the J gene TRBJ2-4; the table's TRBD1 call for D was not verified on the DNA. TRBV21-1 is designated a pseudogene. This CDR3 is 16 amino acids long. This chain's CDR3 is CASSKGEQGGKNIQYF. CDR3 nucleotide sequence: TGTGCCAGCAGCAAAGGGGAACAGGGCGGCAAAAACATTCAGTACTTC.

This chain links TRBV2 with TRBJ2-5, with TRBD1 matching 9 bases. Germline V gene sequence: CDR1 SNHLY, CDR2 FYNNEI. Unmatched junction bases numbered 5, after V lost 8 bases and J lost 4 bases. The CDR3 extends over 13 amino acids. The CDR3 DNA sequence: TGTGCCAGCTCCGGACAGGGGCGAGAGACCCAGTACTTC. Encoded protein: CASSGQGRETQYF.

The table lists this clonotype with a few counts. The chain's CDR3 is CASSQAGTGKNIQYF. The CDR3 DNA reads as TGCGCCAGCAGCCAAGCCGGGACAGGCAAAAACATTCAGTACTTC. The V and J genes are TRBV4-1 and TRBJ2-4; 8 positions match TRBD1. J lost 3 bases, V lost 1 base, and 2 bases had no gene match. In germline, CDR1 is MGHRA, CDR2 YSYEKL. CDR3 length: 15 amino acids.

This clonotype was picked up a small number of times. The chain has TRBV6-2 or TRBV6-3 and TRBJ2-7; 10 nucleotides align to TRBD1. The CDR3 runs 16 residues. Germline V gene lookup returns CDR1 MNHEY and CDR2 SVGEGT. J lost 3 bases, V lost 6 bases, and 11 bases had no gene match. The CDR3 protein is CASSHRGTGERYEQYF. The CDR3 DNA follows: TGTGCCAGCAGCCACCGAGGGACAGGGGAGCGCTACGAGCAGTACTTC.

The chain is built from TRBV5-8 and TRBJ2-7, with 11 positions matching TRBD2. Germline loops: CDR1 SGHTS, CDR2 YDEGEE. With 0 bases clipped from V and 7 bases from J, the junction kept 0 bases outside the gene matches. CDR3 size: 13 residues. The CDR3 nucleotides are TGTGCCAGCAGCTTGGGACTAGCGGGGGAGCAGTACTTC. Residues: CASSLGLAGEQYF.

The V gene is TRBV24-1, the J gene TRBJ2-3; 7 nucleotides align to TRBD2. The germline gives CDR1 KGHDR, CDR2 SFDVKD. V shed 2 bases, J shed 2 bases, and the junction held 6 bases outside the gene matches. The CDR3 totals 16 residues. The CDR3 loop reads CATSDWDGDYTDTQYF. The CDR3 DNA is TGTGCCACCAGTGATTGGGACGGGGACTACACAGATACGCAGTATTTT.

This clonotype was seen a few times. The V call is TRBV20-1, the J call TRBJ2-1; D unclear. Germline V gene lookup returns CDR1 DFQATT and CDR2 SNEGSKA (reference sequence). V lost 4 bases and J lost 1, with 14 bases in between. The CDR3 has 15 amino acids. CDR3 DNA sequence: TGCAGTGCTACACCGGCGTTCGGGTCCTACAATGAGCAGTTCTTC. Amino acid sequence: CSATPAFGSYNEQFF.

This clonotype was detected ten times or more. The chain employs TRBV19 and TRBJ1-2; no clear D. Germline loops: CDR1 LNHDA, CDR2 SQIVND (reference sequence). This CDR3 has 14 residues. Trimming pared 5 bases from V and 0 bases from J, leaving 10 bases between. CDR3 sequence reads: CASSLRTANYGYTF. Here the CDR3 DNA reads TGTGCCAGTAGTCTCCGTACTGCTAACTATGGCTACACCTTC.

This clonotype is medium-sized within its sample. The CDR3 protein is CSVRTGEKLFF. The CDR3 DNA is TGCAGCGTTCGGACGGGTGAAAAACTGTTTTTT. V gene TRBV29-1 combines with J gene TRBJ1-4; D is unclear. V lost 5 bases and J lost 7, with 8 bases in between. CDR3 length: 11 residues. Germline CDR1 is SQVTM and CDR2 is ANQGSEA.

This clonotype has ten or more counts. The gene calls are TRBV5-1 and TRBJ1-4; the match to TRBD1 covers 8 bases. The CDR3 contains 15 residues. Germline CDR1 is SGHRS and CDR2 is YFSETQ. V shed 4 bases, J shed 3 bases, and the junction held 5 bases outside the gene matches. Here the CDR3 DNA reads TGCGCCAGCAGCGGACAGGGACCACCTAATGAAAAACTGTTTTTT. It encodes CASSGQGPPNEKLFF.

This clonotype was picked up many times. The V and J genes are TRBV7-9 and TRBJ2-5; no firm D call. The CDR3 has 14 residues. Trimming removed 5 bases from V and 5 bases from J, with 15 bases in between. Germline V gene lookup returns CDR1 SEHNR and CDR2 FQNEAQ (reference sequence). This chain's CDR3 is CASSPKGLRETQYF. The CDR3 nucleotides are TGTGCCAGCAGCCCGAAGGGCCTTCGGGAGACCCAGTACTTC.

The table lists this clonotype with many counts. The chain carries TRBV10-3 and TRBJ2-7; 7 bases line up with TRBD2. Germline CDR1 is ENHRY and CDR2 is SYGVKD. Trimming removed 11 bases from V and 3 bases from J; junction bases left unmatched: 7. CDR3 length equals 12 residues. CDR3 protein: CADRAGSYEQYF. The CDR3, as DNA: TGTGCCGATCGAGCGGGAAGCTACGAGCAGTACTTC.

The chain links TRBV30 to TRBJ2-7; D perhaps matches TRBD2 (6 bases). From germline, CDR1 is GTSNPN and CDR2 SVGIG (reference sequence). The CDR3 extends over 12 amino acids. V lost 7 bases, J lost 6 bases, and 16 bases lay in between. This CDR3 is CASNLGGGEQYF. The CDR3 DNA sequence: TGTGCCTCCAACCTTGGGGGAGGCGAGCAGTACTTC.

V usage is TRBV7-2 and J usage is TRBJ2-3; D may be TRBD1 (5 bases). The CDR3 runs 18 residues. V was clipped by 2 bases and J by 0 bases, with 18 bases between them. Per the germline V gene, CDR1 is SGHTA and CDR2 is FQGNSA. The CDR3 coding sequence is TGTGCCAGCAGCTTATTAAAGTTGGGGCGGCGCAGCACAGATACGCAGTATTTT. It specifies CASSLLKLGRRSTDTQYF. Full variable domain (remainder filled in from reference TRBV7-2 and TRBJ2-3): GAGVSQSPSNKVTEKGKDVELRCDPISGHTALYWYRQSLGQGLEFLIYFQGNSAPDKSGLPSDRFSAERTGGSVSTLTIQRTQQEDSAVYLCASSLLKLGRRSTDTQYFGPGTRLTVL.

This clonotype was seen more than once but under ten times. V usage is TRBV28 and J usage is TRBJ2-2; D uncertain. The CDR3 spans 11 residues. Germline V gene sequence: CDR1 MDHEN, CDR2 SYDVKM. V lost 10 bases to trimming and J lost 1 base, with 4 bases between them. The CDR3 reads CATENTGELFF. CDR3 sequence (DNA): TGTGCCACCGAGAACACCGGGGAGCTGTTTTTT. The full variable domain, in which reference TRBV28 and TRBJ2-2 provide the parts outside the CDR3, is DVKVTQSSRYLVKRTGEKVFLECVQDMDHENMFWYRQDPGLGLRLIYFSYDVKMKEKGDIPEGYSVSREKKERFSLILESASTNQTSMYLCATENTGELFFGEGSRLTVL.

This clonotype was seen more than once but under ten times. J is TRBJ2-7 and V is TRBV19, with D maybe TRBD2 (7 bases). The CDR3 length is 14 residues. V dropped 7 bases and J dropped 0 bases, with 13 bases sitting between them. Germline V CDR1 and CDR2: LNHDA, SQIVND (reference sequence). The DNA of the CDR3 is TGTGCCAGTAACCAAGGGGGGGGCTCCTACGAGCAGTACTTC. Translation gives CASNQGGGSYEQYF.

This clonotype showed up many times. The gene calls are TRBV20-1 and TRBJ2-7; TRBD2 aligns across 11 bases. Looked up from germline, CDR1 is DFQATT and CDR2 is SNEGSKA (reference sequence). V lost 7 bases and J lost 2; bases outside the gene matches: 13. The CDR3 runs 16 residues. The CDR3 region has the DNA TGCAGTGTCGGGCCTAGCGGGAGGACTCCAACCTACGAGCAGTACTTC. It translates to CSVGPSGRTPTYEQYF.

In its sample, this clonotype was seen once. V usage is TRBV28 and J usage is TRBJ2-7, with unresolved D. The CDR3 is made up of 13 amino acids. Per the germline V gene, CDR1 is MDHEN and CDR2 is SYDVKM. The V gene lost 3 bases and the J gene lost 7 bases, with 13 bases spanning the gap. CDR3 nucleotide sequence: TGTGCCAGCAGTTTCCTCAGATATCGGGAGCAGTACTTC. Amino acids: CASSFLRYREQYF.

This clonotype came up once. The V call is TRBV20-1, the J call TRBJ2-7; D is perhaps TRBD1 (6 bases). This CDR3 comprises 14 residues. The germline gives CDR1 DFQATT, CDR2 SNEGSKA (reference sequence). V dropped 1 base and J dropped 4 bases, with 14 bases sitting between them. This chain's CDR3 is CSARALEGEYEQYF. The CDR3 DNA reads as TGCAGTGCTAGAGCCCTAGAGGGGGAGTACGAGCAGTACTTC.

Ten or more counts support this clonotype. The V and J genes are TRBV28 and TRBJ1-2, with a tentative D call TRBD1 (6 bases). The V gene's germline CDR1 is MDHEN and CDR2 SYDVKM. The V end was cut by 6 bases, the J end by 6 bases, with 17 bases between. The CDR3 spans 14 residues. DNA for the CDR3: TGTGCCAGCAGGGAGTCCGGGGGCGGCCATGGCTACACCTTC. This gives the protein CASRESGGGHGYTF.

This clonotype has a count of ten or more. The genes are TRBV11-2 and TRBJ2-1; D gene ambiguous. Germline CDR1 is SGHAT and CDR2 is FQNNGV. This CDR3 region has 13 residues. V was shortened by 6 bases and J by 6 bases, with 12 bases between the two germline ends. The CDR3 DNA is TGTGCCAGCAGTCCTAGGCGAGGCAATGAGCAGTTCTTC. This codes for CASSPRRGNEQFF.

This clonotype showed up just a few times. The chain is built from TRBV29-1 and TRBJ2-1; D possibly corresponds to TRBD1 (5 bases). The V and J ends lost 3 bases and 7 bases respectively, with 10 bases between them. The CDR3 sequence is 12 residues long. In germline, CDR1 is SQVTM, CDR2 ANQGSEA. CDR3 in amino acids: CSVDGHGNEQFF. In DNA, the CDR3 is TGCAGCGTTGACGGACACGGGAATGAGCAGTTCTTC.